Presented here are 3 T cell receptor beta chains from one specimen sequenced in a study of shared clonotypes between healthy human individuals. Generated by immunoSEQ multiplex PCR, the TCRdb table keeps only in-frame clones and is missing some. The sample includes over a million clones, roughly 80% of them seen just once. Sequenced material: memory CD4+ T cells sorted from blood. Stated subset: CD45RA-negative fraction. These receptors all come from a man in his late teens or twenties in good health.

This clone was found a few times. The rearrangement links TRBV28 to TRBJ1-2; 7 bases agree with TRBD1. The germline gives CDR1 MDHEN, CDR2 SYDVKM. The CDR3 is 14 amino acids. The trim removed 6 bases at V and 8 bases at J, leaving 12 bases unmatched. The CDR3 DNA is TGTGCCAGCAGGTTTCGGGACAGCTTGCGGGGCTACACCTTC. Residues: CASRFRDSLRGYTF.

V gene TRBV11-2 combines with J gene TRBJ2-5; D is possibly TRBD2 (7 bases). The J call may be wrong; the DNA end is better matched by TRBJ2-7. CDR1 and CDR2 (germline): SGHAT, FQNNGV. The CDR3 length is 14 residues. This chain's CDR3 is CASTLWGGHYEQYF. CDR3 nucleotide sequence: TGTGCCAGCACTCTGTGGGGGGGCCACTACGAGCAGTACTTC.

CDR3 sequence: CSVNRGTYEQYF. CDR3 DNA: TGCAGCGTAAACAGGGGAACCTACGAGCAGTACTTC. The chain recombines TRBV29-1 with TRBJ2-5; 7 bases fit TRBD1. The J call may not be correct, given that the DNA end is closer to TRBJ2-7. Looked up from germline, CDR1 is SQVTM and CDR2 is ANQGSEA. This CDR3 spans 12 amino acids.